The 22 T cell receptor beta chains reported below all come from one sample, sequenced in a study of blood T cell repertoires in COVID-19. Measured with immunoSEQ multiplex PCR; TCRdb has only the in-frame clones, and not every one. The sample lists about 280,000 clones, approximately 91% seen once, with approximately 0.85% in the top ten. The sample taken for sequencing was peripheral blood. These receptors were obtained from a woman between 40 and 50 years old who had recovered from COVID-19.

The chain is built from TRBV7-9 and TRBJ2-3, with TRBD2 identical over 9 bases. This CDR3 region has 16 residues. Germline CDR1 and CDR2: SEHNR and FQNEAQ (reference sequence). With V trimmed by 4 bases and J by 3 bases, 8 bases remained unmatched. CDR3 nucleotide sequence: TGTGCCAGCAGCTCCTTTGGGCTAGCGGGAACAGATACGCAGTATTTT. Translation gives CASSSFGLAGTDTQYF.

This clone was observed a handful of times. The chain is built from TRBV6-5 and TRBJ2-1; 8 nucleotides line up with TRBD2. The CDR3 runs to 16 residues. Germline V gene lookup returns CDR1 MNHEY and CDR2 SVGAGI. J lost 4 bases, V lost 2 bases, and 7 bases had no gene match. CDR3 sequence reads: CASSYTGLAPYNEQFF. The DNA for the CDR3 is TGTGCCAGCAGTTACACCGGACTAGCACCTTACAATGAGCAGTTCTTC.

The genes are TRBV5-1 and TRBJ1-4, with 8 nucleotides matching TRBD1. Trimming cost V 4 bases and J 5 bases; bases outside gene matches: 4. This CDR3 comprises 14 residues. Germline V gives CDR1 SGHRS, CDR2 YFSETQ. CDR3 sequence reads: CASSHRGSNEKLFF. The CDR3 DNA is TGCGCCAGCAGCCACAGGGGGTCAAATGAAAAACTGTTTTTT.

The chain uses TRBV18 and TRBJ2-1, with 8 positions matching TRBD2. V dropped 3 bases and J dropped 9; count of bases not matched to a gene: 7. CDR3 length: 14 residues. Germline-derived CDR1 and CDR2 are KGHSH and LQKENI. CDR3 coding DNA: TGTGCCAGCTCACCTTCCGGACTAGCTGGTGAGCAGTTCTTC. Translation: CASSPSGLAGEQFF.

The chain employs TRBV12-3 or TRBV12-4 and TRBJ2-7; D gene uncertain. V was shortened by 4 bases and J by 3 bases, with 7 bases between the two germline ends. The CDR3 sequence is 12 residues long. CDR3 amino acids: CASSSTYYEQYF. CDR3 sequence (DNA): TGTGCCAGCAGTTCCACCTACTACGAGCAGTACTTC.

This clone was observed a few times. The rearrangement uses TRBV12-3 or TRBV12-4 and TRBJ2-3; D remains unclear. V was cut by 2 bases and J by 2 bases, with 5 bases left in between. This CDR3 is built from 13 residues. The CDR3 loop is CASSLQITDTQYF. The CDR3 bases are TGTGCCAGCAGTTTACAGATCACAGATACGCAGTATTTT.

The rearrangement uses TRBV7-3 and TRBJ1-1, with 7 bases matching TRBD1. The junction had 4 bases not matched to a gene; V was cut back by 4 bases and J by 2 bases. Germline V gives CDR1 SGHTA, CDR2 FQGTGA. The CDR3 covers 14 residues. The CDR3: CASSSQGTNTEAFF. CDR3 bases: TGTGCCAGCAGCTCACAGGGGACTAACACTGAAGCTTTCTTT.

This chain connects TRBV20-1 to TRBJ1-1; TRBD1 is a possible D gene (5 bases). CDR3 length: 11 amino acids. The germline CDR1 and CDR2 sequences are DFQATT and SNEGSKA (reference sequence). V was pared by 3 bases and J by 5 bases, with 7 bases between. As DNA, the CDR3 is TGCAGTGCTAGCCAGGGAACTGAAGCTTTCTTT. Its protein is CSASQGTEAFF.

This rearrangement joins TRBV24-1 to TRBJ1-2, with 9 bases fitting TRBD1. V shed 2 bases and J 3 bases; nucleotides not matched to a gene: 6. This CDR3 region has 16 residues. The V gene's germline CDR1 is KGHDR and CDR2 SFDVKD. CDR3 sequence (DNA): TGTGCCACCAGTGATTGGGCGCGGACAGGGGACTATGGCTACACCTTC. Translated, it gives CATSDWARTGDYGYTF.

The chain combines TRBV7-2 with TRBJ1-2, with a weak D call TRBD1 (5 bases). The CDR3 totals 13 residues. Germline CDR1 is SGHTA and CDR2 is FQGNSA. Trimming removed 1 base from V and 6 bases from J, with 9 bases in between. The CDR3 loop reads CASSLDLGDGYTF. The CDR3 region has the DNA TGTGCCAGCAGCTTAGATTTAGGGGATGGCTACACCTTC.

CDR3 in amino acids: CASSPTSGRASEQYF. The CDR3 DNA is TGTGCCAGCAGCCCAACTAGCGGGAGGGCCAGCGAGCAGTACTTC. The rearrangement joins TRBV9 to TRBJ2-7, with TRBD2 identical over 13 bases. CDR1 is SGDLS and CDR2 is YYNGEE in the germline V gene. This CDR3 contains 15 residues. The junction had 7 bases not matched to a gene; V was cut back by 4 bases and J by 6 bases.

CDR3 amino acids: CSVEVPRRSSYEQYF. Written as DNA, the CDR3 is TGCAGCGTTGAAGTTCCGCGGAGGAGCTCCTACGAGCAGTACTTC. The chain couples TRBV29-1 to TRBJ2-7, with D possibly TRBD2 on 5 matching bases. Germline values: CDR1 SQVTM, CDR2 ANQGSEA. Trimming cost V 1 base and J 0 bases, with 13 bases left between them. This CDR3 region has 15 residues.

This chain links TRBV7-3 with TRBJ2-3; the D gene is possibly TRBD2 (5 bases). The CDR3 totals 15 residues. Per the germline V gene, CDR1 is SGHTA and CDR2 is FQGTGA. Deletions cut 2 bases from V and 0 bases from J, with 9 bases between. The CDR3: CASSLLGGSTDTQYF. For the CDR3, the DNA is TGTGCCAGCAGCTTATTGGGCGGGAGCACAGATACGCAGTATTTT.

The genes are TRBV27 and TRBJ2-3; the match to TRBD2 covers 13 bases. Looked up from germline, CDR1 is MNHEY and CDR2 is SMNVEV (reference sequence). The CDR3 is made up of 18 amino acids. The J segment lost 0 bases and the V segment lost 3 bases, leaving 6 bases of the junction unmatched. The CDR3 nucleotides are TGTGCCAGCAGTTTGTCCGAGACTAGCGGGAGGAGCACAGATACGCAGTATTTT. Encoded protein: CASSLSETSGRSTDTQYF.

This clone has a handful of counts. The same CDR3 also results from other DNA sequences found in this sample. The rearrangement links TRBV30 to TRBJ1-5, with 9 bases lining up with TRBD1. Germline trimming cut 3 bases from V and 1 base from J; bases unmatched to any gene: 4. The CDR3 extends over 15 amino acids. The germline CDR1 and CDR2 sequences are GTSNPN and SVGIG (reference sequence). The chain's CDR3 is CAWSRTGVSNQPQHF. The CDR3 DNA reads as TGTGCCTGGAGCAGGACAGGGGTCAGCAATCAGCCCCAGCATTTT. The entire variable domain, with the rest obtained from reference TRBV30 and TRBJ1-5, is as follows: SQTIHQWPATLVQPVGSPLSLECTVEGTSNPNLYWYRQAAGRGLQLLFYSVGIGQISSEVPQNLSASRPQDRQFILSSKKLLLSDSGFYLCAWSRTGVSNQPQHFGDGTRLSIL.

In its sample, this clone was seen a few times. This rearrangement joins TRBV10-1 to TRBJ2-2, with TRBD2 matching 14 bases. The ends lost 5 bases at V and 1 base at J; junction bases unmatched: 9. CDR3 length: 19 amino acids. Germline V gene lookup returns CDR1 WNHNN and CDR2 SYGVQD (reference sequence). The CDR3 sequence is CASSIIGTSGSENTGELFF. Written as DNA, the CDR3 is TGCGCCAGCAGTATCATAGGGACTAGCGGGAGCGAGAACACCGGGGAGCTGTTTTTT.

The chain combines TRBV6-5 with TRBJ1-5; 7 bases agree with TRBD1. The CDR3 length is 14 residues. Trimming took 8 bases from V and 3 from J; bases not matched to a gene: 7. Germline V gives CDR1 MNHEY, CDR2 SVGAGI. CDR3 protein: CASAQGLNNQPQHF. In DNA form, the CDR3 reads TGTGCCAGCGCACAGGGGTTAAACAATCAGCCCCAGCATTTT.

The gene calls are TRBV27 and TRBJ1-5; D not resolved. V was cut by 5 bases and J by 4 bases, with 15 bases left in between. Per the germline V gene, CDR1 is MNHEY and CDR2 is SMNVEV (reference sequence). The CDR3 loop spans 15 amino acids. Here the CDR3 reads CASSPQWTGNQPQHF. CDR3 DNA: TGTGCCAGCAGTCCCCAATGGACGGGGAATCAGCCCCAGCATTTT.

V and J are TRBV27 and TRBJ1-4; 9 nucleotides align to TRBD1. In germline, CDR1 is MNHEY, CDR2 SMNVEV (reference sequence). Losses at the gene ends were 2 bases for V and 4 bases for J; bases not matched to a gene: 17. The CDR3 loop spans 20 amino acids. The CDR3 nucleotides read TGTGCCAGCAGTTTACGAACTAACCGGGACAGGGTTTTTGGTAATGAAAAACTGTTTTTT. This translates into CASSLRTNRDRVFGNEKLFF.

This chain uses TRBV7-9 with TRBJ2-7; TRBD2 agrees at 7 bases. Per the germline V gene, CDR1 is SEHNR and CDR2 is FQNEAQ (reference sequence). This CDR3 contains 14 residues. V was pared by 3 bases and J by 0 bases, with 2 bases of the junction left unmatched. The CDR3, as DNA: TGTGCCAGCAGCTTTGGCGGGGGCTCCTACGAGCAGTACTTC. This translates into CASSFGGGSYEQYF.

In nucleotides, the CDR3 is TGTGCCAGCTCACCACCGGGACTAGCGGGAGGGCGGGGGAATGAGCAGTTCTTC. Amino acid sequence: CASSPPGLAGGRGNEQFF. V and J are TRBV18 and TRBJ2-1; 16 nucleotides match TRBD2. CDR1 and CDR2 from the germline V gene are KGHSH and LQKENI. V was pared by 0 bases and J by 7 bases, with 6 bases of the junction left unmatched. There are 18 residues in the CDR3.

The V gene is TRBV29-1, the J gene TRBJ2-3, with 13 nucleotides matching TRBD2. Germline V gene sequence: CDR1 SQVTM, CDR2 ANQGSEA. With 6 bases clipped from V and 2 bases from J, the junction kept 5 bases outside the gene matches. This CDR3 region has 15 residues. CDR3 sequence: CSVSGLAGATDTQYF. The CDR3 DNA is TGCAGCGTGTCAGGACTAGCGGGAGCCACAGATACGCAGTATTTT.